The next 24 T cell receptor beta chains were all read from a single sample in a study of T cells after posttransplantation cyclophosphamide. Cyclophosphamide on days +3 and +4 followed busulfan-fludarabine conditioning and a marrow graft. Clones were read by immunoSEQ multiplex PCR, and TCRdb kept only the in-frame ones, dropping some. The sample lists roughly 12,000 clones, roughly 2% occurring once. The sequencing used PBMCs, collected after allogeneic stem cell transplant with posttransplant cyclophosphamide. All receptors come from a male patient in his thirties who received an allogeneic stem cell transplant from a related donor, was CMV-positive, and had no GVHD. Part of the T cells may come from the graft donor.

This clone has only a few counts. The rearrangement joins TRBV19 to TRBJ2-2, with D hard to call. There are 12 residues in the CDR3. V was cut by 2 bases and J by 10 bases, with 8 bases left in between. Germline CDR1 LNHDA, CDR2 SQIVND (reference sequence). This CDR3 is CASSITQMELFF. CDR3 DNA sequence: TGTGCCAGTAGTATAACCCAGATGGAGCTGTTTTTT.

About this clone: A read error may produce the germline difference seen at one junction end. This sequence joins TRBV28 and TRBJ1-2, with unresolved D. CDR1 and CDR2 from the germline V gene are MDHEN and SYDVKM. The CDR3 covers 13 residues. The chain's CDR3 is CASSRPRDYGYTF. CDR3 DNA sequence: TGTGCCAGCAGTCGGCCCCGAGACTACGGCTACACCTTC.

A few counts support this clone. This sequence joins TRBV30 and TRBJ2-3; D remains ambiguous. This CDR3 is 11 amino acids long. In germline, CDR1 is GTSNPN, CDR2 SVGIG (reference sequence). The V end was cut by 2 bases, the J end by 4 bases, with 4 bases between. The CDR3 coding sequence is TGTGCCTGGAGTCGGGCAGATACGCAGTATTTT. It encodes CAWSRADTQYF.

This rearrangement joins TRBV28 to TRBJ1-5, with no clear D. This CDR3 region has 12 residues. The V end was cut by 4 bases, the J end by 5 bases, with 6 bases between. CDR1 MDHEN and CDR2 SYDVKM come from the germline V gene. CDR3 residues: CASSSLYQPQHF. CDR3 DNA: TGTGCCAGCAGTTCCCTCTATCAGCCCCAGCATTTT.

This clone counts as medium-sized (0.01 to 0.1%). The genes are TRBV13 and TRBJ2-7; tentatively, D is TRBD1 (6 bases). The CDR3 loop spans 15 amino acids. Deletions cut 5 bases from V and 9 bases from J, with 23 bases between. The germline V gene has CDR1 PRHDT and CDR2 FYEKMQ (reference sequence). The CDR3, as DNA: TGTGCCAGCAGCCCATCCCTGGACAGAGTCCCGGCGCAGTACTTC. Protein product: CASSPSLDRVPAQYF.

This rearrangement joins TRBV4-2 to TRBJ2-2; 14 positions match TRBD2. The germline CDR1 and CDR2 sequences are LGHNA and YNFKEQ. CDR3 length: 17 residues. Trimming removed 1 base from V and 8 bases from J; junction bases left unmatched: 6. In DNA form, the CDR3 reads TGTGCCAGCAGCCAAGTTGGGACTAGCGGGGGCCCGGGGGAGCTGTTTTTT. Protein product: CASSQVGTSGGPGELFF.

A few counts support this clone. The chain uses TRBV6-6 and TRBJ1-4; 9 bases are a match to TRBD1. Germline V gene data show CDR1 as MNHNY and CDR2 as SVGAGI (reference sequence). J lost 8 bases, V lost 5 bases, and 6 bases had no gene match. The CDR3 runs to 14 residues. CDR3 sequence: CASSTGTGLEKLFF. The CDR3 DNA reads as TGTGCCAGCAGTACGGGGACAGGGCTGGAAAAACTGTTTTTT.

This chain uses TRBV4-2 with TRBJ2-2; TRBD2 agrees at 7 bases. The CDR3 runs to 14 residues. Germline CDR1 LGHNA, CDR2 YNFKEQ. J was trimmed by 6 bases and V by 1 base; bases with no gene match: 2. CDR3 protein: CASSQGLAPGELFF. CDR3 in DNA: TGTGCCAGCAGCCAAGGACTAGCCCCCGGGGAGCTGTTTTTT.

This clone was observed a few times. Here the CDR3 reads CASSHLAESIGELFF. The CDR3 nucleotides read TGTGCCAGCAGCCACTTAGCGGAGAGTATCGGGGAGCTGTTTTTT. This rearrangement joins TRBV4-2 to TRBJ2-2, with D tentatively TRBD2 (6 bases). This CDR3 is 15 amino acids long. V lost 3 bases and J lost 7, with 15 bases in between. The germline CDR1 and CDR2 sequences are LGHNA and YNFKEQ.

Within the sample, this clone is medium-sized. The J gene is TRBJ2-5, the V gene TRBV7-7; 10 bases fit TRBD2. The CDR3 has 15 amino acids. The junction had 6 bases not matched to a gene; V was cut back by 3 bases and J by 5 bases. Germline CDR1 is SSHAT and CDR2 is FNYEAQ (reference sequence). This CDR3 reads CASSFASGSSETQYF. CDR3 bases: TGTGCCAGCAGCTTTGCTAGCGGGAGTTCGGAGACCCAGTACTTC.

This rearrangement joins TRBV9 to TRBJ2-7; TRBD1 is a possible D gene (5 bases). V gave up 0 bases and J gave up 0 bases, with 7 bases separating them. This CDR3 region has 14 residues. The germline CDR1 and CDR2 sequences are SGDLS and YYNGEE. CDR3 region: CASSVGQSSYEQYF. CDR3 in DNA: TGTGCCAGCAGCGTAGGACAGAGCTCCTACGAGCAGTACTTC.

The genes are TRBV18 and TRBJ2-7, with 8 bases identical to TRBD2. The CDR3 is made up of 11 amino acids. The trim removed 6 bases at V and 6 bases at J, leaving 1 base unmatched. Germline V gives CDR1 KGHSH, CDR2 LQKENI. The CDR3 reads CASSGLAEQYF. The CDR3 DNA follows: TGTGCCAGCTCCGGACTAGCCGAGCAGTACTTC.

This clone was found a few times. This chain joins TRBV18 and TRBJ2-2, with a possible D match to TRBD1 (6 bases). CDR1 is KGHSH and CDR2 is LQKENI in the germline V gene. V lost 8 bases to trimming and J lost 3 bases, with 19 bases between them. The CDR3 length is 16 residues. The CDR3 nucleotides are TGTGCCAGCGAACCAATCCAGGGGCTTGACACCGGGGAGCTGTTTTTT. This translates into CASEPIQGLDTGELFF.

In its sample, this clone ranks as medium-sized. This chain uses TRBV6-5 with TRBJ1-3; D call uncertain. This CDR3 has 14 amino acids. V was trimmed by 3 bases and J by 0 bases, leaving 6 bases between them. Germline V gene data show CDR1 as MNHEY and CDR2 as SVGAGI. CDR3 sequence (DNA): TGTGCCAGCAGTTATTCGAGCTCTGGAAACACCATATATTTT. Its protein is CASSYSSSGNTIYF.

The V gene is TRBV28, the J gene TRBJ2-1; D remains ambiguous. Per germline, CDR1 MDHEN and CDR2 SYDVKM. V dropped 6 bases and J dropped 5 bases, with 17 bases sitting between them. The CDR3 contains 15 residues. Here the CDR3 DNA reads TGTGCCAGCAGCCCCGAAGGAGAGCCAAACAATGAGCAGTTCTTC. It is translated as CASSPEGEPNNEQFF.

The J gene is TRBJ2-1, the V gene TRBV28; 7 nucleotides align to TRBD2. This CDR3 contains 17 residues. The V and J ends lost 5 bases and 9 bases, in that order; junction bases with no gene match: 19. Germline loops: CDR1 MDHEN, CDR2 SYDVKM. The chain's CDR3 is CASSTRTPWEGPVEQFF. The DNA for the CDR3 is TGTGCCAGCAGTACCCGCACCCCGTGGGAGGGCCCGGTTGAGCAGTTCTTC.

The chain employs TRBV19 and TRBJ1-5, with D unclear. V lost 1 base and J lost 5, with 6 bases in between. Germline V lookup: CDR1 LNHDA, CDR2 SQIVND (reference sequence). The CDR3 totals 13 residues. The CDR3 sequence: CASSIATDQPQHF. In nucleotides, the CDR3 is TGTGCCAGTAGTATAGCTACAGATCAGCCCCAGCATTTT.

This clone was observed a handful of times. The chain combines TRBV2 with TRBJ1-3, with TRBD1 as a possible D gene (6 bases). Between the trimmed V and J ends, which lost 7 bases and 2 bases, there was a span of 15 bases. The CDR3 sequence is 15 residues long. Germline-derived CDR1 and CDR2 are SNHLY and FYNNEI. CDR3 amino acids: CASTLTDRTGNTIYF. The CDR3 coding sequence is TGTGCCAGCACTCTCACCGACAGGACTGGAAACACCATATATTTT.

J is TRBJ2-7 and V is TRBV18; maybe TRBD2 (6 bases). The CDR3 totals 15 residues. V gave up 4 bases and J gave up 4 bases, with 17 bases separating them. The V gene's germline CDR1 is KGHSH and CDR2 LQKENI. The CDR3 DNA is TGTGCCAGCTCACTCCTCGGGGGAGTTAATTACGAGCAGTACTTC. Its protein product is CASSLLGGVNYEQYF.

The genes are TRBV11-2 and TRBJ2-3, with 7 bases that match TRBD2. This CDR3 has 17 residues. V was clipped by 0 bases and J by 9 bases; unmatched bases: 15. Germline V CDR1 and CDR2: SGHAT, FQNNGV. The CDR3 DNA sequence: TGTGCCAGCAGCTTAGATGGCCTAGCGGCAAATGGGGGAACGCAGTATTTT. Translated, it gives CASSLDGLAANGGTQYF.

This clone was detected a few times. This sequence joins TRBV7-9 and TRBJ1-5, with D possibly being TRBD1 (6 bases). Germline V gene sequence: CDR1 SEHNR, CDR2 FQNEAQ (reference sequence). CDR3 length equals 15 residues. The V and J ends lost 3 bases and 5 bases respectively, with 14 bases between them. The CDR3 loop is CASSFGTPGYQPQHF. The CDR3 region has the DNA TGTGCCAGCAGCTTCGGGACACCTGGTTATCAGCCCCAGCATTTT.

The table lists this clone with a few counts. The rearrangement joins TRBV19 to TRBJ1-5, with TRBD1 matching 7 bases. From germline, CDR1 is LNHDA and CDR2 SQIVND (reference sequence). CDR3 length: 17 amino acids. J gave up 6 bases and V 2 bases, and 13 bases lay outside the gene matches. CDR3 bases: TGTGCCAGTAGTATATCCTCCGACAGGGCCATGGGTCAGCCCCAGCATTTT. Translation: CASSISSDRAMGQPQHF.

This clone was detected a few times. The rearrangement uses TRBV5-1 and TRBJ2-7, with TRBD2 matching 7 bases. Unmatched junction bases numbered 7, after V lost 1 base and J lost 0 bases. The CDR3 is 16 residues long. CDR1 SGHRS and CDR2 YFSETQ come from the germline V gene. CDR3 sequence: CASSLLRGGNSYEQYF. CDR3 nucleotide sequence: TGCGCCAGCAGCTTGCTTAGGGGAGGGAACTCCTACGAGCAGTACTTC.

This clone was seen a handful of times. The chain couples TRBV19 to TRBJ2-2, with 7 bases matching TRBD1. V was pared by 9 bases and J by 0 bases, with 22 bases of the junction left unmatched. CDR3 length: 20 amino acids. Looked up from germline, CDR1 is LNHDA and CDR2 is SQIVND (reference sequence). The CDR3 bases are TGTGCCAGCCGAGGCTTTACCGGGACAGAACCTATGTCGAACACCGGGGAGCTGTTTTTT. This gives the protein CASRGFTGTEPMSNTGELFF.